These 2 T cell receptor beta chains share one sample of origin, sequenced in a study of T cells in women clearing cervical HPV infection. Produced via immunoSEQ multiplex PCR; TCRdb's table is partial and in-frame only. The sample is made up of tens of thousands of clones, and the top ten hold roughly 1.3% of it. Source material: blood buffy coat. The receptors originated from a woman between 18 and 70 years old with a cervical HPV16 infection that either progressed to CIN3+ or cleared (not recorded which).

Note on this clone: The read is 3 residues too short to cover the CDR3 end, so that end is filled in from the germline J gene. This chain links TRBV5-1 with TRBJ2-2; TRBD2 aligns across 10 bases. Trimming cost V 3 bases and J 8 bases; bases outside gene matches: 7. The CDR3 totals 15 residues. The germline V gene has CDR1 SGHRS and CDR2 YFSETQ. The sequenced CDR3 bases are TGCGCCAGCAGCTACCTAGCGGGAGCGACGGGGGAG. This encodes CASSYLAGATGE. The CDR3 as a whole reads CASSYLAGATGELFF.

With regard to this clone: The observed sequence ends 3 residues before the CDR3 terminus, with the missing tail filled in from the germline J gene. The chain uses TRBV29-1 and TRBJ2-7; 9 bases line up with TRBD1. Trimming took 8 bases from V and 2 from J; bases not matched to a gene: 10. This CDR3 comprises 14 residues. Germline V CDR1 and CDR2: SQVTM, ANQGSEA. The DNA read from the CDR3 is TGCAGCTACTACGGACAGGGGCTCCCCTACGAG. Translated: CSYYGQGLPYE. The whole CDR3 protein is CSYYGQGLPYEQYF.